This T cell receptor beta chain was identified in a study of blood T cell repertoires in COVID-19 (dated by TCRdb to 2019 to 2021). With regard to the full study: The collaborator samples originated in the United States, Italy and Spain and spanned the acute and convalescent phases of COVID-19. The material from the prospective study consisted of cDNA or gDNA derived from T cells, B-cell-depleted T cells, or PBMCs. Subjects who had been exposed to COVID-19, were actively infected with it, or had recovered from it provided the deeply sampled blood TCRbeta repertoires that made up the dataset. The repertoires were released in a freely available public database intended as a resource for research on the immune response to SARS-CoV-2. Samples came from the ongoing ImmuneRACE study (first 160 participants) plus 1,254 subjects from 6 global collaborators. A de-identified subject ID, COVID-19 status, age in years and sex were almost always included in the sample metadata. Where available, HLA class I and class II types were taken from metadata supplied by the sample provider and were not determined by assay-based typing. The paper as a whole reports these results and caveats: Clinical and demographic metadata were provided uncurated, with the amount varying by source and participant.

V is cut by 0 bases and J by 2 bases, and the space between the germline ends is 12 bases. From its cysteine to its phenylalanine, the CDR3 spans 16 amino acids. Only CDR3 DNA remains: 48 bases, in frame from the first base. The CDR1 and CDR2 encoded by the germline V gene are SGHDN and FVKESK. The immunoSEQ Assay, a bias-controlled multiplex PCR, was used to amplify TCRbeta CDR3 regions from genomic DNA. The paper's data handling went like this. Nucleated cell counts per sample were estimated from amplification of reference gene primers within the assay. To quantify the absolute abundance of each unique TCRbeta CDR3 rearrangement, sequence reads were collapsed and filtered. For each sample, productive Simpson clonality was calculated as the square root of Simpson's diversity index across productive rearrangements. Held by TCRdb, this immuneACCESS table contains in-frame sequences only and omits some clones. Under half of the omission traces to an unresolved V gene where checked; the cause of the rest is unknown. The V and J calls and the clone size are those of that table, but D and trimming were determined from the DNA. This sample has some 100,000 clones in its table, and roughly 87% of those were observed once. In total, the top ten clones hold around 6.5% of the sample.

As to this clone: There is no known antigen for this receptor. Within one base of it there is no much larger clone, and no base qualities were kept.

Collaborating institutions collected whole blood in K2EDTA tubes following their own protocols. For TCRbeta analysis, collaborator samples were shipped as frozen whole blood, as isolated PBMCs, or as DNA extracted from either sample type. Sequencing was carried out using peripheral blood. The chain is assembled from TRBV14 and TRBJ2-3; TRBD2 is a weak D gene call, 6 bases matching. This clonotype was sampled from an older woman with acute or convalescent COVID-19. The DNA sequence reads TGTGCCAGCAGCCAAGATGCTAGCGCGAACACAGATACGCAGTATTTT. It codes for CASSQDASANTDTQYF.